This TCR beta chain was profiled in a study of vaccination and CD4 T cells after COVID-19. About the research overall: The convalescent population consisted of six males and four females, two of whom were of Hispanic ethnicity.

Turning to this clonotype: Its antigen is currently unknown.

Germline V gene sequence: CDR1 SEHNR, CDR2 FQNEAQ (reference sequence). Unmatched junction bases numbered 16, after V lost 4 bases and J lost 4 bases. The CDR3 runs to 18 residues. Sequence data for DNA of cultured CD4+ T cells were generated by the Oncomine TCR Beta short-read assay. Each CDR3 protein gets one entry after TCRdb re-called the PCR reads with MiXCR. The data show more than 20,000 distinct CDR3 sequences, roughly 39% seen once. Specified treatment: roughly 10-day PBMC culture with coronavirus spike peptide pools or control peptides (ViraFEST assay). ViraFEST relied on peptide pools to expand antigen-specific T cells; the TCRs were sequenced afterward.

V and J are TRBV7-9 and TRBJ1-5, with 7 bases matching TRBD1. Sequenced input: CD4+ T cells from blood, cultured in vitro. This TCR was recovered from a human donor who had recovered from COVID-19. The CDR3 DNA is TGTGCCAGCAGCTGGGTCGACAGGGTAGGGGTAGCAAATCAGCCCCAGCATTTT. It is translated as CASSWVDRVGVANQPQHF.